Following are 15 T cell receptor beta chains from one sample sequenced in a study of Ad26.COV2.S vaccination and SARS-CoV-2 variants (dated by TCRdb to the early 2020s). In the paper's terms, the treatment or condition label means: over 15 received Ad26.COV2.S at low or high dose, single or two shots; several received placebo; per-sample allocation not given. Repertoires of vaccine and placebo recipients were sequenced from samples taken on day 63 after the first injection. The library was produced with the immunoSEQ multiplex PCR assay. Entries here come from immuneACCESS through TCRdb and include only in-frame sequences with V and J called. Some clones fail to appear in such tables; in the studies checked, an unresolved V gene covers under half of the shortfall, and the cause of the remainder is unknown. Recorded for this sample are some 480,000 clones; around nine tenths of them occurred a single time. The leading ten clones occupy 9.5% to 15% of the sample.

The specimen comprised peripheral blood, sampled in a trial of Ad26.COV2.S vaccine versus placebo. Source of these receptors: a person between 18 and 65 years old who received the Ad26.COV2.S COVID-19 vaccine or a placebo.

This rearrangement joins TRBV23-1 to TRBJ2-3, with 7 bases identical to TRBD1. TRBV23-1 is treated as an ORF (open reading frame) with a function not yet certain. The V gene end was trimmed by 7 bases and the J gene end by 5 bases; junction bases not matched to a gene: 12. This CDR3 region has 15 residues. The CDR3 bases are TGCGCCAGCACCTATCCGGGACAGTCAAGAGATACGCAGTATTTT. It yields the protein CASTYPGQSRDTQYF.

The rearrangement uses TRBV24-1 and TRBJ2-7; 11 bases line up with TRBD2. Germline CDR1 reads KGHDR; CDR2 reads SFDVKD. This CDR3 contains 14 residues. After removal of 9 bases from V and 2 bases from J, the junction contained 5 bases not matched to a gene. DNA of the CDR3: TGTGCCACCGAAGGGACTAGCGGAACCTACGAGCAGTACTTC. Translated: CATEGTSGTYEQYF.

J is TRBJ2-7 and V is TRBV7-9; D may match TRBD1 or TRBD2 (5 bases each). The germline V gene has CDR1 SEHNR and CDR2 FQNEAQ (reference sequence). V gave up 5 bases and J gave up 3 bases, with 20 bases separating them. CDR3 length equals 16 residues. CDR3 sequence (DNA): TGTGCCAGCAGCCTACCGAGGGACCGATGGGACTACGAGCAGTACTTC. This gives the protein CASSLPRDRWDYEQYF.

This sequence joins TRBV28 and TRBJ2-7; D is perhaps TRBD1 or TRBD2 (5 bases each). The CDR3 covers 15 residues. CDR1 is MDHEN, CDR2 SYDVKM, per germline. Trimming stripped 6 bases from V and 3 bases from J, with 18 bases between. The CDR3 sequence is CASSTRWAGSYEQYF. CDR3 DNA sequence: TGTGCCAGCAGCACCAGGTGGGCAGGGAGCTACGAGCAGTACTTC. The whole variable domain, filled in from reference TRBV28 and TRBJ2-7, reads DVKVTQSSRYLVKRTGEKVFLECVQDMDHENMFWYRQDPGLGLRLIYFSYDVKMKEKGDIPEGYSVSREKKERFSLILESASTNQTSMYLCASSTRWAGSYEQYFGPGTRLTVT.

As DNA, the CDR3 is TGTGCCAGCAGCCTAAACCTTGACCCAGCCTCCGAGCAGTACTTC. Protein: CASSLNLDPASEQYF. The J gene is TRBJ2-7, the V gene TRBV7-7; no firm D call. The CDR3 length is 15 residues. The V gene's germline CDR1 is SSHAT and CDR2 FNYEAQ (reference sequence). Trimming took off 5 bases at V and 6 bases at J, with 20 bases between the two ends. Complete variable domain (other parts from reference TRBV7-7 and TRBJ2-7): GAGVSQSPRYKVTKRGQDVTLRCDPISSHATLYWYQQALGQGPEFLTYFNYEAQPDKSGLPSDRFSAERPEGSISTLTIQRTEQRDSAMYRCASSLNLDPASEQYFGPGTRLTVT.

The chain employs TRBV19 and TRBJ1-6; tentative D call: TRBD1 (5 bases). The CDR3 totals 15 residues. The germline CDR1 and CDR2 sequences are LNHDA and SQIVND (reference sequence). Between the trimmed V and J ends, which lost 9 bases and 7 bases, there was a span of 19 bases. In nucleotides, the CDR3 is TGTGCCAGCACCGGAGAGCAGGGATCAAATTCACCCCTCCACTTT. Encoded protein: CASTGEQGSNSPLHF.

This chain links TRBV20-1 with TRBJ2-4; 7 nucleotides agree with TRBD1. Germline-derived CDR1 and CDR2 are DFQATT and SNEGSKA (reference sequence). This CDR3 has 13 residues. The trim removed 3 bases at V and 9 bases at J, leaving 8 bases unmatched. The CDR3 reads CSASFRGIGIQYF. The CDR3 nucleotides are TGCAGTGCTAGTTTCAGGGGGATCGGCATTCAGTACTTC.

The DNA of the CDR3 is TGTGCCAGCACCGAAGGGGATCCCGGGAATTCACCCCTCCACTTT. It translates to CASTEGDPGNSPLHF. This rearrangement joins TRBV25-1 to TRBJ1-6; perhaps TRBD1 as D (5 bases). There are 15 residues in the CDR3. The V end was cut by 7 bases, the J end by 7 bases, with 17 bases between. Germline CDR1 reads MGHDK; CDR2 reads SYGVNS.

The chain employs TRBV6-5 and TRBJ2-7; maybe TRBD1 (6 bases). Germline CDR1 MNHEY, CDR2 SVGAGI. V gave up 5 bases and J gave up 2 bases, with 10 bases separating them. CDR3 length equals 13 residues. CDR3 in DNA: TGTGCCAGCAGTACCGGACAGACCTACGAGCAGTACTTC. This sequence encodes CASSTGQTYEQYF.

This rearrangement joins TRBV14 to TRBJ1-1, with 11 positions matching TRBD1. CDR1 is SGHDN, CDR2 FVKESK, per germline. Trimming removed 4 bases from V and 3 bases from J; junction bases left unmatched: 10. There are 17 residues in the CDR3. The CDR3 nucleotides read TGTGCCAGCAGCCCCTACGGACAGGGGGCTAGGGACACTGAAGCTTTCTTT. As protein: CASSPYGQGARDTEAFF.

The chain couples TRBV12-3 or TRBV12-4 to TRBJ2-2; D call uncertain. The CDR3 is 13 amino acids. The V and J ends lost 5 bases and 5 bases respectively, with 9 bases between them. The chain's CDR3 is CASSPTLTGELFF. CDR3 DNA sequence: TGTGCCAGCAGTCCAACATTGACCGGGGAGCTGTTTTTT.

The V call is TRBV3-1 (or the pseudogene TRBV3-2), the J call TRBJ1-2; no definite D call. Germline CDR1 reads LGHDT; CDR2 reads YNNKEL (reference sequence). V lost 1 base, J lost 2 bases, and 14 bases lay in between. CDR3 length: 16 amino acids. CDR3 in DNA: TGTGCCAGCAGCCAAGGACTGGGTCGAGGGAACTATGGCTACACCTTC. This translates into CASSQGLGRGNYGYTF.

J is TRBJ1-1 and V is TRBV5-4; D is unclear. The ends were cut back, 0 bases at V and 10 bases at J, with 13 bases in the middle. Germline CDR1 and CDR2: SGHNT and YYREEE (reference sequence). The CDR3 sequence is 13 residues long. The CDR3 nucleotides read TGTGCCAGCAGCTTGGGTTCTCTCCCGTCAGCTTTCTTT. Residues: CASSLGSLPSAFF.

This sequence joins TRBV18 and TRBJ2-7, with unresolved D. The CDR3 runs 14 residues. Germline V gene data show CDR1 as KGHSH and CDR2 as LQKENI. The V end was cut by 1 base, the J end by 1 base, with 8 bases between. The CDR3 protein is CASSPRAASYEQYF. The CDR3 nucleotides read TGTGCCAGCTCACCACGGGCGGCGTCCTACGAGCAGTACTTC.

The CDR3 region is CASSPEQYNSPLHF. The CDR3 nucleotides are TGCGCCAGCAGCCCGGAGCAATATAATTCACCCCTCCACTTT. This chain joins TRBV5-1 and TRBJ1-6; D is ambiguous. The germline V and J ends were trimmed by 4 bases and 4 bases, with 9 bases remaining between them. This CDR3 comprises 14 residues. In germline, CDR1 is SGHRS, CDR2 YFSETQ.